Following are 25 T cell receptor beta chains from one sample sequenced in a study of T cells in Graves' hyperthyroidism and ophthalmopathy. The CDR3 regions of TCR beta were amplified from RNA transcripts. A first-round RT-PCR of the TCR CDR3 used the HTBI primer set. TCRdb itself ran the multiplex PCR reads through MiXCR, one entry per CDR3 protein. The sample carries 500,000 to 600,000 distinct CDR3 sequences, just under 20% recorded once. The sequenced sample consisted of blood. The source of these receptors is a man aged 40-49 years with Graves' ophthalmopathy.

Many counts were recorded for this clonotype. In DNA, the CDR3 is TGTGCCAGCAGCCAAGGCAGCGGACCCTACGAGCAGTACTTC. Translation: CASSQGSGPYEQYF. The rearrangement links TRBV3-1 to TRBJ2-7, with TRBD2 as a possible D gene (5 bases). V was shortened by 1 base and J by 2 bases, with 9 bases between the two germline ends. Germline-derived CDR1 and CDR2 are LGHDT and YNNKEL (reference sequence). The CDR3 is made up of 14 amino acids.

The chain couples TRBV10-3 to TRBJ2-2, with 10 bases that match TRBD1. The V gene's germline CDR1 is ENHRY and CDR2 SYGVKD. CDR3 length: 15 residues. V trimming: 7 bases; J trimming: 3 bases; junction bases outside the gene matches: 5. In nucleotides, the CDR3 is TGTGCCATCAAACGGGACAGGGGACACACCGGGGAGCTGTTTTTT. The encoded protein is CAIKRDRGHTGELFF.

The sample holds many counts of this clonotype. The genes are TRBV20-1 and TRBJ2-5; D uncertain. Trimming took off 0 bases at V and 0 bases at J, with 14 bases between the two ends. This CDR3 region has 16 residues. CDR1 DFQATT and CDR2 SNEGSKA come from the germline V gene (reference sequence). CDR3 amino acids: CSARDLQSAHQETQYF. CDR3 DNA sequence: TGCAGTGCTAGAGATCTTCAGAGCGCGCACCAAGAGACCCAGTACTTC.

Many counts were recorded for this clonotype. Written as DNA, the CDR3 is TGTGCCAGCAGCCTAACAGGGGTCGGCTATGGCTACACCTTC. Translated, it gives CASSLTGVGYGYTF. The gene calls are TRBV7-2 and TRBJ1-2; TRBD1 matches at 7 bases. The V and J ends lost 5 bases and 4 bases, in that order; junction bases with no gene match: 7. This CDR3 contains 14 residues. CDR1 and CDR2 from the germline V gene are SGHTA and FQGNSA.

This clonotype was observed a few times. The chain uses TRBV13 and TRBJ2-1; perhaps TRBD2 as D (5 bases). The germline V gene encodes CDR1 PRHDT and CDR2 FYEKMQ (reference sequence). The V and J ends lost 4 bases and 3 bases respectively, with 13 bases between them. The CDR3 is 15 residues long. CDR3 in DNA: TGTGCCAGCAGCTGGCCTAGAAGCGGCTACAATGAGCAGTTCTTC. It is translated as CASSWPRSGYNEQFF.

Points on this clonotype: This may arise from a read error, as a much more abundant clone is one base away. V usage is TRBV27 and J usage is TRBJ2-7; D ambiguous. This CDR3 is 13 amino acids long. V shed 8 bases and J shed 5 bases, with 16 bases lying between them. Germline V gives CDR1 MNHEY, CDR2 SMNVEV (reference sequence). The CDR3, as DNA: TGTGCCAGCTCCCGACCGCCCCGCCACGAGCAGTACTTC. Translating it yields CASSRPPRHEQYF.

The sample holds many counts of this clonotype. The rearrangement uses TRBV30 and TRBJ2-7; 9 bases map to TRBD1. The CDR3 runs 13 residues. Trimming removed 4 bases from V and 6 bases from J; junction bases left unmatched: 7. The germline gives CDR1 GTSNPN, CDR2 SVGIG (reference sequence). CDR3 loop: CAWNSGQGREQYF. The CDR3 nucleotides read TGTGCCTGGAACTCGGGACAGGGCCGCGAGCAGTACTTC.

J is TRBJ1-5 and V is TRBV27, with TRBD1 as a possible D gene (5 bases). With 10 bases removed from V and 2 bases from J, the gap between germline ends came to 15 bases. The CDR3 contains 14 residues. Germline V gene lookup returns CDR1 MNHEY and CDR2 SMNVEV (reference sequence). The CDR3 DNA follows: TGTGCCACCAGATCGGGACGCGGCAATCAGCCCCAGCATTTT. Its protein product is CATRSGRGNQPQHF.

This clonotype was counted at least ten times. V and J are TRBV11-3 and TRBJ2-3; TRBD2 matches at 9 bases. CDR3 length: 16 residues. CDR1 SGHNT and CDR2 YENEEA come from the germline V gene. V was pared by 4 bases and J by 5 bases, with 10 bases of the junction left unmatched. The CDR3 DNA reads TGTGCCAGCAGCTCGGGGCGGGGGGGTCCGGAAGATACGCAGTATTTT. Protein sequence: CASSSGRGGPEDTQYF.

The table lists this clonotype with many counts. The chain is built from TRBV3-1 and TRBJ2-3, with 7 bases identical to TRBD1. V lost 4 bases, J lost 3 bases, and 7 bases stayed unmatched. Germline CDR1 LGHDT, CDR2 YNNKEL (reference sequence). The CDR3 loop spans 15 amino acids. The CDR3 sequence: CASSRYRGLTDTQYF. The CDR3 nucleotides read TGTGCCAGCAGCCGCTACAGGGGTTTGACAGATACGCAGTATTTT.

The chain carries TRBV2 and TRBJ2-1; 16 nucleotides agree with TRBD2. After removal of 8 bases from V and 4 bases from J, the junction contained 5 bases not matched to a gene. Germline V gene sequence: CDR1 SNHLY, CDR2 FYNNEI. The CDR3 totals 16 residues. DNA for the CDR3: TGTGCCAGCTCCGGGACTAGCGGGGGGGCATACAATGAGCAGTTCTTC. Protein: CASSGTSGGAYNEQFF.

The sample holds many counts of this clonotype. The chain has TRBV2 and TRBJ2-7; 12 nucleotides line up with TRBD2. Trimming removed 6 bases from V and 5 bases from J; junction bases left unmatched: 8. Germline V lookup: CDR1 SNHLY, CDR2 FYNNEI. The CDR3 contains 15 residues. The CDR3 DNA reads TGTGCCAGCAGCCCCACGACTAGCGGGGGCAACGAGCAGTACTTC. Protein product: CASSPTTSGGNEQYF.

This clonotype was observed at least ten times. J is TRBJ2-5 and V is TRBV7-8; no reliable D call. From germline, CDR1 is SGHVS and CDR2 FQNEAQ. V lost 1 base, J lost 5 bases, and 11 bases lay in between. CDR3 length: 14 amino acids. The CDR3 DNA follows: TGTGCCAGCAGCTTAGAGCGAGAAGGGGAGACCCAGTACTTC. Its protein is CASSLEREGETQYF.

This clonotype was recorded at least ten times. This chain connects TRBV20-1 to TRBJ1-5, with D possibly TRBD1 on 5 matching bases. Germline loops: CDR1 DFQATT, CDR2 SNEGSKA (reference sequence). With 1 base removed from V and 2 bases from J, the gap between germline ends came to 12 bases. The CDR3 length is 15 residues. In DNA, the CDR3 is TGCAGTGCTAGAGTGGCCGAGACAGGCAATCAGCCCCAGCATTTT. It yields the protein CSARVAETGNQPQHF.

The table lists this clonotype with many counts. The chain links TRBV3-1 to TRBJ1-2; D perhaps matches TRBD1 (5 bases). There are 15 residues in the CDR3. The germline V and J ends were trimmed by 5 bases and 3 bases, with 16 bases remaining between them. The germline gives CDR1 LGHDT, CDR2 YNNKEL (reference sequence). CDR3 in amino acids: CASSGAGRAHYGYTF. The DNA of the CDR3 is TGTGCCAGCAGCGGGGCAGGCAGGGCACACTATGGCTACACCTTC.

This clonotype was picked up a small number of times. V is TRBV6-1 and J is TRBJ2-1, with D possibly TRBD1 on 6 matching bases. Germline loops: CDR1 MNHNS, CDR2 SASEGT. Deletions cut 6 bases from V and 0 bases from J, with 9 bases between. This CDR3 spans 14 amino acids. CDR3: CASSRQDSYNEQFF. CDR3 nucleotides: TGTGCCAGCAGCAGACAGGACTCCTACAATGAGCAGTTCTTC.

This clonotype was recorded a few times. This chain links TRBV20-1 with TRBJ2-3; tentative D call: TRBD2 (6 bases). Trimming pared 3 bases from V and 3 bases from J, leaving 16 bases between. CDR3 length equals 15 residues. Germline assignment: CDR1 DFQATT and CDR2 SNEGSKA (reference sequence). The CDR3 spells CSASPGTGVTDTQYF. The CDR3 nucleotides are TGCAGTGCTAGCCCTGGGACGGGAGTGACAGATACGCAGTATTTT.

This CDR3 reads CSADRETEAFF. The DNA for the CDR3 is TGCAGCGCTGACAGGGAAACTGAAGCTTTCTTT. The chain carries TRBV29-1 and TRBJ1-1; TRBD1 aligns across 7 bases. Unmatched junction bases numbered 4, after V lost 7 bases and J lost 5 bases. The CDR3 consists of 11 residues. Germline-derived CDR1 and CDR2 are SQVTM and ANQGSEA.

This clonotype was counted a few times. A much larger clone lies a single base off, so this may be a read error. The CDR3 reads CASGGGEQYF. CDR3 nucleotides: TGTGCCAGCGGGGGGGGCGAGCAGTACTTC. The gene calls are TRBV28 and TRBJ2-7; 7 bases fit TRBD2. Trimming cost V 8 bases and J 6 bases; bases outside gene matches: 1. The CDR3 has 10 amino acids. CDR1 is MDHEN, CDR2 SYDVKM, per germline.

This clonotype has at least ten counts. The V and J genes are TRBV2 and TRBJ1-1; a possible D gene is TRBD1 (5 bases). This CDR3 region has 11 residues. Germline V gives CDR1 SNHLY, CDR2 FYNNEI. V lost 5 bases and J lost 11, with 12 bases in between. The CDR3 reads CASSIRVEAFF. The CDR3 DNA reads as TGTGCCAGCAGTATCAGGGTAGAGGCTTTCTTT.

In this sample, this clonotype turned up once. The V gene is TRBV10-3, the J gene TRBJ1-4; 7 bases fit TRBD1. CDR3 length equals 13 residues. Germline CDR1 is ENHRY and CDR2 is SYGVKD. The V and J ends lost 7 bases and 5 bases, in that order; junction bases with no gene match: 4. DNA of the CDR3: TGTGCCATCAACCGGGACAGAAATGAAAAACTGTTTTTT. Its protein is CAINRDRNEKLFF.

This clonotype appeared many times. This chain links TRBV12-3 or TRBV12-4 with TRBJ2-2; D gene uncertain. The CDR3 totals 17 residues. Between the trimmed V and J ends, which lost 3 bases and 0 bases, there was a span of 14 bases. The CDR3 DNA reads as TGTGCCAGCAGTTTTCAACCGGCCCTGACGAACACCGGGGAGCTGTTTTTT. Protein: CASSFQPALTNTGELFF.

This clonotype was seen at least ten times. The V and J genes are TRBV20-1 and TRBJ2-7; no reliable D call. The germline V gene encodes CDR1 DFQATT and CDR2 SNEGSKA (reference sequence). The V end lost 5 bases, the J end lost 2 bases, and 10 bases lay between the germline ends. The CDR3 loop spans 12 amino acids. As DNA, the CDR3 is TGCAGTGCTGCCGAGGCTGCCTACGAGCAGTACTTC. It codes for CSAAEAAYEQYF.

The chain uses TRBV4-3 and TRBJ1-3; possible D gene TRBD1, 5 bases. Germline-derived CDR1 and CDR2 are LGHNA and YSLEER. The CDR3 spans 17 residues. V lost 4 bases, J lost 4 bases, and 20 bases lay in between. CDR3 nucleotides: TGCGCCAGCAGCCCCTGGGAAGCAGGGACGAGCGGAAACACCATATATTTT. Translation gives CASSPWEAGTSGNTIYF.

The V call is TRBV4-1, the J call TRBJ2-2; the match to TRBD2 covers 7 bases. This CDR3 comprises 14 residues. The germline V gene has CDR1 MGHRA and CDR2 YSYEKL. The J segment lost 2 bases and the V segment lost 6 bases, leaving 3 bases of the junction unmatched. The CDR3 region has the DNA TGCGCCAGCAGTGCTAGCGGCAACACCGGGGAGCTGTTTTTT. Protein: CASSASGNTGELFF.